This T cell receptor (beta chain) was documented in a study of PD-L1 blockade in urothelial cancer. Overall study: Between 0 and 3 chemotherapy regimens preceded treatment for each patient.

V lost 3 bases and J lost 3; bases outside the gene matches: 3. CDR3 length equals 13 residues. Germline assignment: CDR1 SQVTM and CDR2 ANQGSEA. Time point denoted: peripheral blood 6 weeks after treatment start. The assay was immunoSEQ multiplex PCR, and TCRdb's table has in-frame clones only and misses some. Here the sample spans roughly 100,000 clones, roughly 83% being singletons. The chain employs TRBV29-1 and TRBJ2-7; 9 bases are a match to TRBD2. This receptor was identified in a man in his 70s with urothelial cancer. This sample comprised PBMCs, obtained around atezolizumab (anti-PD-L1) treatment. In DNA, the CDR3 is TGCAGCGTTGATAGCGGGGGCCTCTACGAGCAGTACTTC. It is translated as CSVDSGGLYEQYF.